The 30 T cell receptor beta chains reported below all come from one sample, sequenced in a study of T cell repertoires in cytomegalovirus infection. Antigens of these TCRs are unknown. TCRdb processed the reads anew with MiXCR; each CDR3 protein has one entry. The table includes fewer than 1,000,000 distinct CDR3 sequences, approximately 31% detected once. The starting material was cultured CD8+ T cells from PBMCs, obtained from culture after CMV antigen stimulation. Receptors were obtained from a human donor in good health (CMV status not recorded). Some clones in this sample may be carry-over from other donors' samples.

This clonotype came up a few times. This may arise from a read error, as a much more abundant clone is one base away. CDR3 DNA: TGTGCCAGCAGATATAGCAATCAGCCCCAGCATTTT. Its translation is CASRYSNQPQHF. The chain links TRBV12-3 or TRBV12-4 to TRBJ1-5; D ambiguous. The CDR3 runs to 12 residues. The germline V and J ends were trimmed by 6 bases and 0 bases, with 3 bases remaining between them.

This clonotype turned up a few times. V and J are TRBV10-3 and TRBJ2-7, with D possibly matching TRBD2 (6 bases). The CDR3 totals 16 residues. V dropped 1 base and J dropped 3 bases, with 16 bases sitting between them. The germline CDR1 and CDR2 sequences are ENHRY and SYGVKD. The DNA of the CDR3 is TGTGCCATCAGTGAGTTATCGGCGGGGAGAGGCTACGAGCAGTACTTC. It translates to CAISELSAGRGYEQYF.

This clonotype has ten or more counts. The chain combines TRBV7-9 with TRBJ2-5; D ambiguous. V was shortened by 5 bases and J by 2 bases, with 12 bases between the two germline ends. Germline CDR1 reads SEHNR; CDR2 reads FQNEAQ (reference sequence). This CDR3 contains 14 residues. The CDR3 sequence: CASSPKASQETQYF. The CDR3 nucleotides read TGTGCCAGCAGCCCAAAGGCCTCACAAGAGACCCAGTACTTC.

The V gene is TRBV3-1, the J gene TRBJ1-1; no reliable D call. The CDR3 extends over 14 amino acids. Trimming removed 5 bases at V and 3 bases at J, with 13 bases between. Germline V CDR1 and CDR2: LGHDT, YNNKEL (reference sequence). The DNA of the CDR3 is TGTGCCAGCAGCTTACGGACGGACGACACTGAAGCTTTCTTT. Protein: CASSLRTDDTEAFF.

The chain has TRBV29-1 and TRBJ1-2; D gene uncertain. Germline-derived CDR1 and CDR2 are SQVTM and ANQGSEA. CDR3 size: 13 residues. The germline V and J ends were trimmed by 1 base and 3 bases, with 9 bases remaining between them. The CDR3 protein is CSVEVAGYYGYTF. The CDR3 DNA sequence: TGCAGCGTTGAAGTGGCCGGCTACTATGGCTACACCTTC.

This clonotype was observed a single time. The chain links TRBV20-1 to TRBJ1-1; TRBD1 matches at 8 bases. Trimming cost V 3 bases and J 6 bases; bases outside gene matches: 6. Germline CDR1 DFQATT, CDR2 SNEGSKA (reference sequence). CDR3 length: 13 residues. CDR3 bases: TGCAGTGCTAGGTACAGGGGGAATCCTGAAGCTTTCTTT. It yields the protein CSARYRGNPEAFF.

This clonotype was observed a few times. The chain carries TRBV7-8 and TRBJ1-1; D is unresolved. Deletions cut 5 bases from V and 3 bases from J, with 13 bases between. This CDR3 spans 14 amino acids. The V gene's germline CDR1 is SGHVS and CDR2 FQNEAQ. The CDR3 loop reads CASSRGWGYTEAFF. The CDR3 region has the DNA TGTGCCAGCAGCCGAGGCTGGGGTTACACTGAAGCTTTCTTT.

The table lists this clonotype with many counts. The V gene is TRBV4-1, the J gene TRBJ1-1; tentative D call: TRBD1 (6 bases). Trimming removed 4 bases from V and 1 base from J, with 16 bases in between. CDR1 and CDR2 from the germline V gene are MGHRA and YSYEKL. This CDR3 is built from 16 residues. CDR3 sequence reads: CASSPLLQGPNTEAFF. Here the CDR3 DNA reads TGCGCCAGCAGCCCGCTACTACAGGGCCCGAACACTGAAGCTTTCTTT.

Here the CDR3 reads CASSPGILLSNQPQHF. CDR3 bases: TGTGCCAGCAGTCCCGGTATACTTCTGAGCAATCAGCCCCAGCATTTT. V is TRBV6-5 and J is TRBJ1-5, with D unclear. This CDR3 has 16 residues. With 5 bases removed from V and 1 base from J, the gap between germline ends came to 15 bases. CDR1 and CDR2 from the germline V gene are MNHEY and SVGAGI.

There are many counts of this clonotype. The chain links TRBV7-2 to TRBJ2-2, with 8 nucleotides matching TRBD2. Germline V gene sequence: CDR1 SGHTA, CDR2 FQGNSA. This CDR3 contains 15 residues. The trim removed 1 base at V and 5 bases at J, leaving 3 bases unmatched. CDR3 residues: CASSLELAGTGELFF. CDR3 bases: TGTGCCAGCAGCTTAGAGTTAGCGGGGACCGGGGAGCTGTTTTTT.

The chain couples TRBV20-1 to TRBJ1-1; 10 nucleotides agree with TRBD1. V shed 3 bases, J shed 1 base, and the junction held 14 bases outside the gene matches. Germline V lookup: CDR1 DFQATT, CDR2 SNEGSKA (reference sequence). This CDR3 contains 18 residues. CDR3 DNA sequence: TGCAGTGCTAGGTGGGACAGGGGAAATGTATTTCAGAACACTGAAGCTTTCTTT. Its protein product is CSARWDRGNVFQNTEAFF.

The chain combines TRBV6-5 with TRBJ2-2; 9 bases align to TRBD2. In germline, CDR1 is MNHEY, CDR2 SVGAGI. Unmatched junction bases numbered 5, after V lost 2 bases and J lost 7 bases. The length of the CDR3 is 15 residues. The CDR3 here is CASSYIGGGGGELFF. The CDR3 DNA sequence: TGTGCCAGCAGTTACATTGGCGGGGGGGGCGGGGAGCTGTTTTTT.

This chain connects TRBV27 to TRBJ2-7; 16 nucleotides match TRBD2. Germline values: CDR1 MNHEY, CDR2 SMNVEV (reference sequence). The J segment lost 5 bases and the V segment lost 6 bases, leaving 7 bases of the junction unmatched. The CDR3 runs to 16 residues. This CDR3 reads CASRPQGLAGGNEQYV. In DNA form, the CDR3 reads TGTGCCAGCAGACCTCAGGGACTAGCGGGGGGGAACGAGCAGTACGTC.

The chain links TRBV4-3 to TRBJ2-1; D might be TRBD2 (5 bases). Germline loops: CDR1 LGHNA, CDR2 YSLEER. Trimming took off 2 bases at V and 8 bases at J, with 16 bases between the two ends. This CDR3 is built from 15 residues. The CDR3 loop is CASSQSGLWKDEQFF. CDR3 sequence (DNA): TGCGCCAGCAGCCAAAGCGGTTTATGGAAGGATGAGCAGTTCTTC.

The chain is built from TRBV7-9 and TRBJ1-5; no reliable D call. Deletions cut 4 bases from V and 3 bases from J, with 10 bases between. The CDR3 is 14 amino acids. Looked up from germline, CDR1 is SEHNR and CDR2 is FQNEAQ (reference sequence). The CDR3 DNA reads as TGTGCCAGCAGCTCCCCAGGCTACAATCAGCCCCAGCATTTT. This encodes CASSSPGYNQPQHF.

The CDR3 loop reads CASSLASGANWYNEQFF. The CDR3 bases are TGTGCCAGCAGTTTGGCGTCAGGGGCTAATTGGTACAATGAGCAGTTCTTC. This chain connects TRBV12-3 or TRBV12-4 to TRBJ2-1; tentatively, D is TRBD1 (6 bases). This CDR3 is built from 17 residues. V lost 3 bases and J lost 4, with 19 bases in between.

This chain links TRBV20-1 with TRBJ2-1; TRBD2 agrees at 11 bases. The V gene end was trimmed by 6 bases and the J gene end by 1 base; junction bases not matched to a gene: 5. From germline, CDR1 is DFQATT and CDR2 SNEGSKA (reference sequence). The CDR3 runs to 15 residues. CDR3 sequence: CSARLAGLSYNEQFF. Written as DNA, the CDR3 is TGCAGTGCCAGACTAGCGGGGTTGTCCTACAATGAGCAGTTCTTC.

The CDR3 DNA follows: TGTGCCAGCGAGGGGCTAAATGGCTACACCTTC. As protein: CASEGLNGYTF. This chain uses TRBV5-4 with TRBJ1-2, with a possible D match to TRBD1 (5 bases). The V and J ends lost 7 bases and 6 bases respectively, with 10 bases between them. The CDR3 contains 11 residues. Germline V gene data show CDR1 as SGHNT and CDR2 as YYREEE (reference sequence).

V and J are TRBV10-3 and TRBJ2-7; 7 bases fit TRBD1. CDR3 length equals 16 residues. Losses at the gene ends were 4 bases for V and 1 base for J; bases not matched to a gene: 10. Germline V lookup: CDR1 ENHRY, CDR2 SYGVKD. CDR3 amino acids: CAISGQTGQPSYEQYF. Here the CDR3 DNA reads TGTGCCATCAGTGGGCAGACGGGACAGCCTTCCTACGAGCAGTACTTC.

The chain combines TRBV15 with TRBJ2-2; D might be TRBD1 (6 bases). The CDR3 is made up of 14 amino acids. Germline values: CDR1 LNHNV, CDR2 YYDKDF (reference sequence). Trimming removed 5 bases at V and 5 bases at J, with 12 bases between. As DNA, the CDR3 is TGTGCCACCAGCCGCAGGGGTGTTACCGGGGAGCTGTTTTTT. Translated, it gives CATSRRGVTGELFF.

This clonotype was found a few times. The chain couples TRBV6-5 to TRBJ1-3; maybe TRBD1 (5 bases). CDR3 size: 16 residues. Between the trimmed V and J ends, which lost 8 bases and 3 bases, there was a span of 20 bases. Germline V gene data show CDR1 as MNHEY and CDR2 as SVGAGI. Written as DNA, the CDR3 is TGTGCCAGCGCCCCGGGGGAACGCGTTTTTGGAAACACCATATATTTT. Protein sequence: CASAPGERVFGNTIYF.

The gene calls are TRBV2 and TRBJ1-2; TRBD1 agrees at 8 bases. Unmatched junction bases numbered 10, after V lost 6 bases and J lost 1 base. Germline V gene data show CDR1 as SNHLY and CDR2 as FYNNEI. The CDR3 covers 16 residues. CDR3 nucleotides: TGTGCCAGCAGGAAGACGCAGGACAGGGTTAACTATGGCTACACCTTC. This translates into CASRKTQDRVNYGYTF.

The CDR3 spells CASSPTGTGRNNEQFF. CDR3 DNA sequence: TGTGCCAGCTCACCAACCGGGACAGGGAGGAACAATGAGCAGTTCTTC. V usage is TRBV18 and J usage is TRBJ2-1, with TRBD1 identical over 9 bases. Germline V gives CDR1 KGHSH, CDR2 LQKENI. V gave up 2 bases and J gave up 5 bases; unmatched junction bases: 7. The CDR3 is 16 residues long.

This rearrangement joins TRBV5-1 to TRBJ1-2; 9 nucleotides align to TRBD1. The CDR3 is made up of 15 amino acids. The ends lost 4 bases at V and 5 bases at J; junction bases unmatched: 9. Germline V gene data show CDR1 as SGHRS and CDR2 as YFSETQ. In DNA, the CDR3 is TGCGCCAGCAGCACTACAGGGGGCGAAGGGTATGGCTACACCTTC. Protein: CASSTTGGEGYGYTF.

About this clonotype: An end of the junction differs from the germline gene, which may be a read error. The V call is TRBV7-7, the J call TRBJ2-1; either TRBD1 or TRBD2 may supply D (5 bases each). The germline CDR1 and CDR2 sequences are SSHAT and FNYEAQ (reference sequence). The CDR3 runs 15 residues. The CDR3 DNA sequence: TGTGCTAGCAGCCAGAAACGGGACCCGACGTATGAGCAGTTCTTC. Translating gives CASSQKRDPTYEQFF.

The chain is built from TRBV12-3 or TRBV12-4 and TRBJ2-2; D is undetermined. This CDR3 region has 13 residues. V was cut by 10 bases and J by 3 bases, with 12 bases left in between. The CDR3 DNA reads as TGTGCCACCCGACTCGTGGACACCGGGGAGCTGTTTTTT. Its translation: CATRLVDTGELFF.

The chain combines TRBV7-8 with TRBJ2-7; D may match TRBD1 or TRBD2 (5 bases each). The CDR3 is made up of 14 amino acids. Per the germline V gene, CDR1 is SGHVS and CDR2 is FQNEAQ. Trimming stripped 3 bases from V and 2 bases from J, with 11 bases between. The CDR3 sequence: CASSFWGLTYEQYF. In DNA form, the CDR3 reads TGTGCCAGCAGCTTTTGGGGGTTGACCTACGAGCAGTACTTC.

This chain links TRBV4-1 with TRBJ1-1, with D possibly being TRBD1 (6 bases). Germline assignment: CDR1 MGHRA and CDR2 YSYEKL. V was trimmed by 1 base and J by 1 base, leaving 10 bases between them. The CDR3 is 15 residues long. CDR3: CASSQVGGGNTEAFF. The CDR3 coding sequence is TGCGCCAGCAGCCAAGTTGGGGGCGGGAACACTGAAGCTTTCTTT.

This clonotype has a handful of counts. V is TRBV5-1 and J is TRBJ2-2, with D possibly TRBD1 on 5 matching bases. The CDR3 has 14 residues. Germline V CDR1 and CDR2: SGHRS, YFSETQ. With 1 base removed from V and 5 bases from J, the gap between germline ends came to 9 bases. CDR3 sequence: CASSLPTETGELFF. DNA for the CDR3: TGCGCCAGCAGCTTGCCGACAGAAACCGGGGAGCTGTTTTTT.

This chain joins TRBV4-2 and TRBJ1-2; the match to TRBD1 covers 9 bases. Germline CDR1 LGHNA, CDR2 YNFKEQ. V dropped 1 base and J dropped 3; count of bases not matched to a gene: 6. The CDR3 loop spans 16 amino acids. CDR3 loop: CASSQVSWDRDYGYTF. CDR3 DNA: TGTGCCAGCAGCCAAGTCTCATGGGACAGGGACTATGGCTACACCTTC.